What follows is one T cell receptor beta chain and its context. PCR was performed using 60 Vbeta and 13 Jbeta primers. The protocol was immunoSEQ multiplex PCR, while the TCRdb copy is restricted to in-frame clones and leaves out a portion. Here the sample spans 170,000 or so clones, approximately 80% being singletons. This entry comes from a study of cytomegalovirus exposure and HLA in healthy donors. Germline CDR1 is LNHDA and CDR2 is SQIVND (reference sequence). V gave up 10 bases and J gave up 9 bases, with 10 bases separating them. The CDR3 has 11 residues. Sequencing input: PBMCs. The chain employs TRBV19 and TRBJ1-6; TRBD1 is a possible D gene (5 bases). The sequence derives from a woman aged 50 to 65 in good health and CMV-seronegative. CDR3 bases: TGTGCCATCCGGGGGGTTTCACCCCTCCACTTT. This translates into CAIRGVSPLHF.